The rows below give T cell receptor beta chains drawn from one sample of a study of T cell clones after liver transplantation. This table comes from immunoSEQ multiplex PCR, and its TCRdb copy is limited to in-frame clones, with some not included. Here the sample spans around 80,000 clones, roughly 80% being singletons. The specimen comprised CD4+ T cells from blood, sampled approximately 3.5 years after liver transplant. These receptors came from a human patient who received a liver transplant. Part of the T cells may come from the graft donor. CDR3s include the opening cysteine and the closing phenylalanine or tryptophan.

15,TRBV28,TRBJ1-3,CASSFGGISGNTIYF
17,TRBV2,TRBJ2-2,CASSRTFLASNTGELFF
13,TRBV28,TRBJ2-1,CASSLADYNEQFF
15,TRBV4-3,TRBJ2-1,CASSLSGRAENEQFF
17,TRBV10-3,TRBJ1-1,CAISDKTSGESGTEAFF
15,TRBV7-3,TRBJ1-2,CASSPGTGGEAGYTF
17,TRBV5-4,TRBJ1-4,CASSFPGDGQGGEKLFF
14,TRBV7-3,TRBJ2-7,CASSPGGGTYEQYF
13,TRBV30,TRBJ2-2,CAWKRPPTGELFF
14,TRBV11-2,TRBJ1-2,CASSLSRGNYGYTF
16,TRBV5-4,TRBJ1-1,CASSLAGGRLNTEAFF
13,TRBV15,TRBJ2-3,CATSKSPTDTQYF
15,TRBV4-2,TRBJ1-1,CASSQVSRGNTEAFF
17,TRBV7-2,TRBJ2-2,CASSSGLAGVDTGELFF